This passage covers 28 T cell receptor beta chains from one sample sequenced in a study of radiation and T cells in renal cell carcinoma. The time point was: baseline pretreatment blood. Indicated treatment: 15 Gy SBRT to primary tumor, nephrectomy 4 weeks later. Method: immunoSEQ multiplex PCR; TCRdb's copy keeps in-frame clones and lacks some. The repertoire includes about 140,000 clones, approximately 87% of them detected once, and under 25% sits in the top ten. Sequenced here: blood, sampled from a patient whose treatment included radiotherapy and nephrectomy. These receptors all stem from a woman between 50 and 59 years old with renal cell carcinoma.

The chain has TRBV5-1 and TRBJ1-2; D ambiguous. Trimming left V 0 bases short and J 4 bases short, with 10 bases between. CDR1 is SGHRS and CDR2 is YFSETQ in the germline V gene. The CDR3 runs 14 residues. The CDR3 bases are TGCGCCAGCAGCTTGGCCGAGAGAGCCTATGGCTACACCTTC. Translation: CASSLAERAYGYTF.

This clone was observed once. The chain is built from TRBV5-1 and TRBJ1-4; possible D gene TRBD1, 6 bases. The CDR3 totals 13 residues. The V end was cut by 5 bases, the J end by 6 bases, with 11 bases between. CDR1 is SGHRS and CDR2 is YFSETQ in the germline V gene. For the CDR3, the DNA is TGCGCCAGCAGGAGGGCAGGGGATGAAAAACTGTTTTTT. Translation gives CASRRAGDEKLFF.

The V gene is TRBV7-2, the J gene TRBJ1-2; 7 nucleotides agree with TRBD1. Germline lookup yields CDR1 SGHTA and CDR2 FQGNSA. The CDR3 is 13 residues long. The V and J ends lost 4 bases and 7 bases, in that order; junction bases with no gene match: 6. CDR3 protein: CASSSMGQSGYTF. For the CDR3, the DNA is TGTGCCAGCAGCTCAATGGGACAGTCTGGCTACACCTTC.

The chain combines TRBV10-1 with TRBJ2-3; D is unclear. Germline loops: CDR1 WNHNN, CDR2 SYGVQD (reference sequence). V shed 0 bases and J shed 2 bases, with 9 bases lying between them. The CDR3 spans 15 residues. DNA of the CDR3: TGCGCCAGCAGTGAGTCGATCGAGGCCACAGATACGCAGTATTTT. Protein sequence: CASSESIEATDTQYF.

The V and J genes are TRBV19 and TRBJ2-1; the D is unclear. The germline V gene encodes CDR1 LNHDA and CDR2 SQIVND (reference sequence). V was shortened by 3 bases and J by 0 bases, with 18 bases between the two germline ends. The CDR3 sequence is 18 residues long. CDR3 residues: CASSMRRLPSSSYNEQFF. As DNA, the CDR3 is TGTGCCAGTAGTATGCGACGTCTCCCTTCGAGCTCCTACAATGAGCAGTTCTTC.

The chain carries TRBV5-1 and TRBJ2-7; possible D gene TRBD2, 5 bases. Per the germline V gene, CDR1 is SGHRS and CDR2 is YFSETQ. This CDR3 is 15 amino acids long. Deletions cut 0 bases from V and 1 base from J, with 11 bases between. CDR3 residues: CASSLGHRGSYEQYF. CDR3 nucleotides: TGCGCCAGCAGCTTGGGGCACCGGGGATCCTACGAGCAGTACTTC.

This clone was recorded once. The CDR3 DNA follows: TGCGCCAGCAGCTTGTCGGCCGCCAACGGAAGGAATGAGCAGTTCTTC. Protein product: CASSLSAANGRNEQFF. This chain links TRBV5-1 with TRBJ2-1, with D uncertain. Trimming cost V 1 base and J 7 bases, with 18 bases left between them. This CDR3 is built from 16 residues. Germline lookup yields CDR1 SGHRS and CDR2 YFSETQ.

The rearrangement links TRBV5-4 to TRBJ2-5, with D possibly TRBD2 on 6 matching bases. Trimming removed 2 bases at V and 2 bases at J, with 16 bases between. CDR1 is SGHNT and CDR2 is YYREEE in the germline V gene (reference sequence). This CDR3 spans 16 amino acids. In DNA form, the CDR3 reads TGTGCCAGCAGCTTTTGGCGGAAACGGGGGCAAGAGACCCAGTACTTC. It yields the protein CASSFWRKRGQETQYF. Full variable domain (remainder filled in from reference TRBV5-4 and TRBJ2-5): ETGVTQSPTHLIKTRGQQVTLRCSSQSGHNTVSWYQQALGQGPQFIFQYYREEENGRGNFPPRFSGLQFPNYSSELNVNALELDDSALYLCASSFWRKRGQETQYFGPGTRLLVL.

The chain has TRBV20-1 and TRBJ2-3; D remains unclear. The CDR3 has 11 amino acids. Per the germline V gene, CDR1 is DFQATT and CDR2 is SNEGSKA (reference sequence). V was pared by 5 bases and J by 6 bases, with 9 bases between. The CDR3 DNA reads TGCAGTGCTCAATATTCGGATACGCAGTATTTT. Translation: CSAQYSDTQYF.

The V call is TRBV21-1, the J call TRBJ2-1; the D call of TRBD2 is as the table states it, not checked on the DNA. TRBV21-1 constitutes a pseudogene. This CDR3 contains 16 residues. In DNA form, the CDR3 reads TGTGCCAGCAGCCACTTAGCGGGAGGGCCTCACAATGAGCAGTTCTTC. Its protein is CASSHLAGGPHNEQFF.

The rearrangement uses TRBV7-9 and TRBJ1-1; 7 bases agree with TRBD1. CDR1 and CDR2 (germline): SEHNR, FQNEAQ (reference sequence). Trimming at V came to 2 bases and at J to 2 bases, leaving 5 bases not matched to a gene. The CDR3 runs to 15 residues. The chain's CDR3 is CASSLRRGENTEAFF. In nucleotides, the CDR3 is TGTGCCAGCAGCTTACGCAGGGGGGAAAACACTGAAGCTTTCTTT.

This chain links TRBV29-1 with TRBJ2-7, with TRBD1 matching 9 bases. The junction had 12 bases not matched to a gene; V was cut back by 5 bases and J by 7 bases. The germline V gene encodes CDR1 SQVTM and CDR2 ANQGSEA. This CDR3 is built from 14 residues. For the CDR3, the DNA is TGCAGCGTTTCTCCGACAGGGGGTGGTGAGGAGCAGTACTTC. Translating gives CSVSPTGGGEEQYF.

V is TRBV5-1 and J is TRBJ2-7, with 14 bases matching TRBD2. The CDR3 length is 16 residues. Germline values: CDR1 SGHRS, CDR2 YFSETQ. The V segment lost 3 bases and the J segment 5 bases; nucleotides outside the gene matches: 7. The CDR3 sequence is CASSSPGLAGEDEQYF. The CDR3 DNA sequence: TGCGCCAGCAGCTCTCCGGGACTAGCGGGAGAGGACGAGCAGTACTTC. The full variable domain, rest sourced from reference TRBV5-1 and TRBJ2-7, is KAGVTQTPRYLIKTRGQQVTLSCSPISGHRSVSWYQQTPGQGLQFLFEYFSETQRNKGNFPGRFSGRQFSNSRSEMNVSTLELGDSALYLCASSSPGLAGEDEQYFGPGTRLTVT.

The rearrangement uses TRBV4-3 and TRBJ1-1; unclear D gene. Trimming removed 0 bases from V and 8 bases from J, with 13 bases in between. The length of the CDR3 is 14 residues. Germline assignment: CDR1 LGHNA and CDR2 YSLEER. The chain's CDR3 is CASSQDRSSPEAFF. The CDR3 nucleotides are TGCGCCAGCAGCCAAGATCGCAGTTCCCCCGAAGCTTTCTTT.

The V and J genes are TRBV15 and TRBJ2-3; 8 bases map to TRBD2. Germline CDR1 LNHNV, CDR2 YYDKDF (reference sequence). This CDR3 has 14 amino acids. J lost 5 bases, V lost 1 base, and 2 bases had no gene match. Here the CDR3 DNA reads TGTGCCACCAGCAGAGCAGCGGGAGAAGATACGCAGTATTTT. It translates to CATSRAAGEDTQYF.

The chain is built from TRBV2 and TRBJ2-3, with D unresolved. Germline loops: CDR1 SNHLY, CDR2 FYNNEI. V lost 7 bases and J 6 bases, leaving 11 bases between the germline ends. The CDR3 contains 12 residues. The CDR3 region is CASTLGWDTQYF. As DNA, the CDR3 is TGTGCCAGCACCCTAGGGTGGGATACGCAGTATTTT. The complete variable domain, with remaining parts taken from reference TRBV2 and TRBJ2-3, reads EPEVTQTPSHQVTQMGQEVILRCVPISNHLYFYWYRQILGQKVEFLVSFYNNEISEKSEIFDDQFSVERPDGSNFTLKIRSTKLEDSAMYFCASTLGWDTQYFGPGTRLTVL.

A single count supports this clone. The J gene is TRBJ1-4, the V gene TRBV23-1; 7 bases are a match to TRBD1. TRBV23-1 is recorded as an ORF, its role being uncertain. J gave up 4 bases and V 10 bases, and 6 bases lay outside the gene matches. The CDR3 covers 13 residues. DNA for the CDR3: TGCGCCAAAGGTGGGACAGATAATGAAAAACTGTTTTTT. It encodes CAKGGTDNEKLFF.

The CDR3 loop reads CASSPGPAGNTIYF. Here the CDR3 DNA reads TGTGCCAGCAGCCCGGGACCAGCGGGAAACACCATATATTTT. This chain links TRBV7-2 with TRBJ1-3; possible D gene TRBD1, 5 bases. The CDR3 runs 14 residues. Germline values: CDR1 SGHTA, CDR2 FQGNSA. V was trimmed by 5 bases and J by 4 bases, leaving 12 bases between them. Based on the CDR3 plus reference TRBV7-2 and TRBJ1-3, the full variable domain is GAGVSQSPSNKVTEKGKDVELRCDPISGHTALYWYRQSLGQGLEFLIYFQGNSAPDKSGLPSDRFSAERTGGSVSTLTIQRTQQEDSAVYLCASSPGPAGNTIYFGEGSWLTVV.

The J gene is TRBJ1-1, the V gene TRBV6-1; D may be TRBD1 (6 bases). The germline V and J ends were trimmed by 4 bases and 0 bases, with 18 bases remaining between them. In germline, CDR1 is MNHNS, CDR2 SASEGT. The CDR3 consists of 17 residues. This chain's CDR3 is CASSVRRGRGLNTEAFF. The CDR3 DNA sequence: TGTGCCAGCAGTGTTAGGAGGGGCAGGGGATTGAACACTGAAGCTTTCTTT.

The chain carries TRBV28 and TRBJ2-7; D remains ambiguous. The length of the CDR3 is 12 residues. Germline lookup yields CDR1 MDHEN and CDR2 SYDVKM. Trimming pared 5 bases from V and 5 bases from J, leaving 10 bases between. CDR3 in DNA: TGTGCCAGCAGTCGCTACTGGGACGAGCAGTACTTC. Its protein is CASSRYWDEQYF. The complete variable domain, with remaining parts taken from reference TRBV28 and TRBJ2-7, reads DVKVTQSSRYLVKRTGEKVFLECVQDMDHENMFWYRQDPGLGLRLIYFSYDVKMKEKGDIPEGYSVSREKKERFSLILESASTNQTSMYLCASSRYWDEQYFGPGTRLTVT.

This chain joins TRBV19 and TRBJ2-7; either TRBD1 or TRBD2 may supply D (5 bases each). The CDR3 loop spans 14 amino acids. The V and J ends lost 6 bases and 4 bases respectively, with 16 bases between them. Germline values: CDR1 LNHDA, CDR2 SQIVND (reference sequence). In DNA, the CDR3 is TGTGCCAGTAGGGGCCGGGACCCCGGATACGAGCAGTACTTC. Encoded protein: CASRGRDPGYEQYF.

This clone was counted a few times. V is TRBV5-1 and J is TRBJ1-5; D possibly corresponds to TRBD1 (5 bases). Trimming took off 1 base at V and 7 bases at J, with 12 bases between the two ends. In germline, CDR1 is SGHRS, CDR2 YFSETQ. The CDR3 is 14 amino acids. The CDR3 DNA reads TGCGCCAGCAGCTTGTGGGACCGTAACCAGCCCCAGCATTTT. Its protein is CASSLWDRNQPQHF.

The chain couples TRBV7-2 to TRBJ2-1; no clear D gene. Germline-derived CDR1 and CDR2 are SGHTA and FQGNSA. This CDR3 has 12 residues. The V gene lost 2 bases and the J gene lost 7 bases, with 6 bases spanning the gap. CDR3 sequence reads: CASSLRYNEQFF. As DNA, the CDR3 is TGTGCCAGCAGCTTACGCTATAATGAGCAGTTCTTC. Variable domain in full (rest from reference TRBV7-2 and TRBJ2-1): GAGVSQSPSNKVTEKGKDVELRCDPISGHTALYWYRQSLGQGLEFLIYFQGNSAPDKSGLPSDRFSAERTGGSVSTLTIQRTQQEDSAVYLCASSLRYNEQFFGPGTRLTVL.

The rearrangement uses TRBV5-4 and TRBJ2-5; TRBD2 might be the D (6 bases). The V end lost 4 bases, the J end lost 0 bases, and 7 bases lay between the germline ends. CDR1 is SGHNT, CDR2 YYREEE, per germline (reference sequence). The CDR3 loop spans 13 amino acids. The CDR3 DNA is TGTGCCAGCAGCGCGGGGTACCAAGAGACCCAGTACTTC. It specifies CASSAGYQETQYF.

This chain joins TRBV4-1 and TRBJ1-1; unclear D gene. Trimming removed 0 bases at V and 5 bases at J, with 10 bases between. The CDR3 runs 14 residues. Germline loops: CDR1 MGHRA, CDR2 YSYEKL. In DNA, the CDR3 is TGCGCCAGCAGCCAAGAGGGAGGGTGGACTGAAGCTTTCTTT. This codes for CASSQEGGWTEAFF.

This clone was recorded a few times. The chain uses TRBV4-3 and TRBJ2-3; 10 nucleotides agree with TRBD2. The CDR3 has 16 amino acids. CDR1 is LGHNA and CDR2 is YSLEER in the germline V gene. The V and J ends lost 1 base and 4 bases, in that order; junction bases with no gene match: 5. The CDR3 spells CASSQVAAGGADTQYF. The CDR3 coding sequence is TGCGCCAGCAGCCAAGTTGCAGCGGGAGGGGCAGATACGCAGTATTTT.

This clone was picked up one time. The V gene is TRBV9, the J gene TRBJ2-3; D is ambiguous. Trimming took 0 bases from V and 5 from J, leaving 10 bases between them. The germline V gene has CDR1 SGDLS and CDR2 YYNGEE. This CDR3 has 14 amino acids. DNA for the CDR3: TGTGCCAGCAGCGTAGATTTGGGCTTAGATACGCAGTATTTT. Its protein is CASSVDLGLDTQYF.

The gene calls are TRBV11-2 and TRBJ2-3; D unclear. The CDR3 sequence is 12 residues long. Trimming shortened V by 5 bases and J by 2 bases, and 5 bases separated the two germline ends. From germline, CDR1 is SGHAT and CDR2 FQNNGV. The CDR3 reads CASSPYTDTQYF. CDR3 nucleotide sequence: TGTGCCAGCAGCCCGTACACAGATACGCAGTATTTT.